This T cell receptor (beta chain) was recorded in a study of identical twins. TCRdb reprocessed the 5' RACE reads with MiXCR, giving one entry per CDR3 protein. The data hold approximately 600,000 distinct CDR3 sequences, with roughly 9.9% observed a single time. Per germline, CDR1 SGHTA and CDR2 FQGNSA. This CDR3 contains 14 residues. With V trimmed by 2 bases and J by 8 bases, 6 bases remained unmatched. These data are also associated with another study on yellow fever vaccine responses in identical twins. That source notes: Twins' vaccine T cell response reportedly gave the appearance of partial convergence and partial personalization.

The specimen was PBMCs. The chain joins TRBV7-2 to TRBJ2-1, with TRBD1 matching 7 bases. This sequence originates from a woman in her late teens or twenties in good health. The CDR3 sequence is CASSLPTGPDEQFF. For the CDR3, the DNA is TGTGCCAGCAGCTTACCGACAGGGCCGGATGAGCAGTTCTTC.